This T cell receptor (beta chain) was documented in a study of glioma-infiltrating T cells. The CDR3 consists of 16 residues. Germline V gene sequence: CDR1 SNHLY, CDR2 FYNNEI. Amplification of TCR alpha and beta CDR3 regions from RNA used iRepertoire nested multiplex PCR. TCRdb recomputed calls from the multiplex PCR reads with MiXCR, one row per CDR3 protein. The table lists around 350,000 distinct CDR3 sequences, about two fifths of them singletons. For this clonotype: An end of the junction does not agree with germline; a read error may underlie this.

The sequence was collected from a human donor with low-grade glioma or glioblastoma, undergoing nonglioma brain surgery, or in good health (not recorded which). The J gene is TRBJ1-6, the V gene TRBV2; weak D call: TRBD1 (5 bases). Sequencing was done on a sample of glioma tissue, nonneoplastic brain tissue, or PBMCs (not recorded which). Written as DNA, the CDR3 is TGTGCCAGCAGTCCCTGGGGGGATCTGCGTAATTCACACCTCCACTTT. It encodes CASSPWGDLRNSHLHF.